This T cell receptor (beta chain) was profiled in a study of T cell clusters in autoimmune cytopenias. Per the germline V gene, CDR1 is LNHDA and CDR2 is SQIVND (reference sequence). The CDR3 is 16 amino acids. Each sample's input was about 250 ng genomic DNA, approximately 37,500 genome equivalents. Multiplex touch-down PCR amplified TRB using TRB-A and TRB-B pools in one tube. No DNA is given; TCRdb re-called the multiplex PCR reads and lists each CDR3 protein once. The sample's table shows 6,100 or so distinct CDR3 sequences. The sample was also reused in another study, on T cell repertoires in aging, cancer and after chemotherapy.

The chain joins TRBV19 to TRBJ2-5; TCRdb designates TRBD2, a call that cannot be tested without DNA. Sequenced material: peripheral blood. This receptor was identified in a human donor in good health. This CDR3 is CASSPRTSGRQETQYF.